This T cell receptor beta chain was identified during a study of cytomegalovirus exposure and HLA in healthy donors. Germline V lookup: CDR1 SEHNR, CDR2 FQNEAQ (reference sequence). The CDR3 spans 14 residues. V trimming: 5 bases; J trimming: 5 bases; junction bases outside the gene matches: 8. PCR used 60 Vbeta primers and 13 Jbeta primers. Some clones are missing from TCRdb's copy, which holds only in-frame ones; the method was immunoSEQ multiplex PCR. This sample has under 200,000 clones, with 75% to 90% found just once. This rearrangement joins TRBV7-9 to TRBJ1-2; the match to TRBD1 covers 7 bases. The receptor comes from a woman in her late teens or twenties in good health and CMV-seronegative. The sample comprised PBMCs. The CDR3 nucleotides are TGTGCCAGCAGCCGGGGACAGCCCTCATATGGCTACACCTTC. The encoded protein is CASSRGQPSYGYTF.